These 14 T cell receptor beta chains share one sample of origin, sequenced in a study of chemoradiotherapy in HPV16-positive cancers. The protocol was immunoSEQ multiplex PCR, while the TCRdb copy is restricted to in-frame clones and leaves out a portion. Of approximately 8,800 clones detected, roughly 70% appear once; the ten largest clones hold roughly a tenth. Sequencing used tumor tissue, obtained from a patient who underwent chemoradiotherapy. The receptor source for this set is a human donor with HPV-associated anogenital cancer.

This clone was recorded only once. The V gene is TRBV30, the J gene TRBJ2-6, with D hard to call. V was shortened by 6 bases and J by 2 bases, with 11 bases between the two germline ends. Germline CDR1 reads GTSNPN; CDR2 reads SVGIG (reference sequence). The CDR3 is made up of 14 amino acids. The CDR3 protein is CACPTVAGANVLTF. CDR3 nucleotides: TGTGCCTGTCCCACTGTCGCTGGGGCCAACGTCCTGACTTTC.

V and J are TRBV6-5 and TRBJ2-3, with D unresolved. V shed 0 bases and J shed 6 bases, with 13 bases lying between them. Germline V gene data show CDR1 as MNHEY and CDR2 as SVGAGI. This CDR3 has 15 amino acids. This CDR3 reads CASSYSDHLDDTQYF. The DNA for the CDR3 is TGTGCCAGCAGTTACTCGGACCATCTTGATGATACGCAGTATTTT.

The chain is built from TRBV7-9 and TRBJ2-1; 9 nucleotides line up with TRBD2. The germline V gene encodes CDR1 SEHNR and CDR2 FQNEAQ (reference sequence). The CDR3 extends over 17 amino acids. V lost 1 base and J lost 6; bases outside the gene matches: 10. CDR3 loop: CASSLDLSGGPLNEQFF. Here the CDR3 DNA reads TGTGCCAGCAGCTTAGACCTTAGCGGGGGCCCCCTCAATGAGCAGTTCTTC.

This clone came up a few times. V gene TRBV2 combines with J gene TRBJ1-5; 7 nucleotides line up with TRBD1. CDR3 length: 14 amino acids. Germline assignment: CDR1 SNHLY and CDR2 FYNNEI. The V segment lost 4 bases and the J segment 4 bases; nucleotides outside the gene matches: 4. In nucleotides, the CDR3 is TGTGCCAGCAGTGTCGAGACAGGGAATCAGCCCCAGCATTTT. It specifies CASSVETGNQPQHF. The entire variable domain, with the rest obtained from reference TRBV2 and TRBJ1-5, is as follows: EPEVTQTPSHQVTQMGQEVILRCVPISNHLYFYWYRQILGQKVEFLVSFYNNEISEKSEIFDDQFSVERPDGSNFTLKIRSTKLEDSAMYFCASSVETGNQPQHFGDGTRLSIL.

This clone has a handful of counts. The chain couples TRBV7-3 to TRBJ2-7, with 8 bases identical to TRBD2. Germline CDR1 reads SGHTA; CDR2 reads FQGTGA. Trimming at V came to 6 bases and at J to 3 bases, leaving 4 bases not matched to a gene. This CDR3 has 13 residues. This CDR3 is CASSKRENYEQYF. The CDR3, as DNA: TGTGCCAGCAGTAAGCGGGAGAACTACGAGCAGTACTTC.

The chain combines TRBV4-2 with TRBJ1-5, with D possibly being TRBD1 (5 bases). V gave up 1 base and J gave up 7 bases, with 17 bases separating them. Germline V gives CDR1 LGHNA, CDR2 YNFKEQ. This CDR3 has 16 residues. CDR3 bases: TGTGCCAGCAGCCAAGGGGACGGCAGGGAAGTCCAGCCCCAGCATTTT. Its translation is CASSQGDGREVQPQHF.

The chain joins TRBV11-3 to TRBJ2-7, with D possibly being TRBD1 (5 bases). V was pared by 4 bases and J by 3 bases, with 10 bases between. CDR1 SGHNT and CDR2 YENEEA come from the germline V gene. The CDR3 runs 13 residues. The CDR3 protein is CASSSSGLYEQYF. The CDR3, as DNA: TGTGCCAGCAGCTCATCAGGGCTCTACGAGCAGTACTTC.

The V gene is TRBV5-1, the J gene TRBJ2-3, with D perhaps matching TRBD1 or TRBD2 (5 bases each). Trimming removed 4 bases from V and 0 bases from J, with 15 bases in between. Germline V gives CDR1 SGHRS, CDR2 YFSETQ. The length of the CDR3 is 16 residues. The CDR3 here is CASSPSGPGSTDTQYF. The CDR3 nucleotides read TGCGCCAGCAGCCCCTCGGGGCCTGGAAGCACAGATACGCAGTATTTT.

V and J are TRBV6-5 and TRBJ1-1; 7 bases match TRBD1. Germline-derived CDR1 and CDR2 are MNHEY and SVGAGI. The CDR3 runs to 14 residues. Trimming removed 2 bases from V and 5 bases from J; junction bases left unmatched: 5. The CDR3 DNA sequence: TGTGCCAGCAGTTACGGAGGGGGCCGGACTGAAGCTTTCTTT. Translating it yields CASSYGGGRTEAFF.

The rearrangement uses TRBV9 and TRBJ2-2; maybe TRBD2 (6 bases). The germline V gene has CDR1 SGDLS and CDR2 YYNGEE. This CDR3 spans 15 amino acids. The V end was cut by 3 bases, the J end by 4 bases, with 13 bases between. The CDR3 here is CASSAGGKGTGELFF. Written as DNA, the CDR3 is TGTGCCAGCAGCGCCGGGGGAAAGGGCACCGGGGAGCTGTTTTTT.

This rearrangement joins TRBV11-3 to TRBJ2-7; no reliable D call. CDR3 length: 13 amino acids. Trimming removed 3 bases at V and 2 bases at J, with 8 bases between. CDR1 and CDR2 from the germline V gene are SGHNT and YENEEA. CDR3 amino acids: CASSFAPTYEQYF. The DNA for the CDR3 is TGTGCCAGCAGCTTTGCCCCGACCTACGAGCAGTACTTC.

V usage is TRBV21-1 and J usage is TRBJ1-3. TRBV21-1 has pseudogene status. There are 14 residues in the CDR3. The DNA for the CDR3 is TGTGCCAGCCGTATCGGTCGATCTGGAAACACCATATATTTT. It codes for CASRIGRSGNTIYF.

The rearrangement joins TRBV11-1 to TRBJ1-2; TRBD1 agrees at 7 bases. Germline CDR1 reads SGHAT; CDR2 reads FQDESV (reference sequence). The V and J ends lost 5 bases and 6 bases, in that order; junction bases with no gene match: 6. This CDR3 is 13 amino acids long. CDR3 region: CASSVTGVDGYTF. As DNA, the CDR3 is TGTGCCAGCAGCGTAACAGGGGTGGATGGCTACACCTTC.

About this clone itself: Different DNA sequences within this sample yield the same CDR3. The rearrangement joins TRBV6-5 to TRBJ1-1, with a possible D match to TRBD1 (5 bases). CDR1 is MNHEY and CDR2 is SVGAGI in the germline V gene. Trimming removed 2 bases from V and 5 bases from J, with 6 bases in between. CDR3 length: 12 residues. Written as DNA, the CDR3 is TGTGCCAGCAGTTACGGGGGAACTGAAGCTTTCTTT. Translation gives CASSYGGTEAFF.